Reported below is one T cell receptor beta chain. The assay was immunoSEQ multiplex PCR, and TCRdb's table has in-frame clones only and misses some. The table includes 45,000 to 65,000 clones, about 90% detected once. The CDR3 length is 16 residues. The ends lost 5 bases at V and 0 bases at J; junction bases unmatched: 5. From germline, CDR1 is MNHEY and CDR2 SMNVEV (reference sequence). This sample was taken from a study of blood T cell repertoires in COVID-19. Study background: Samples of COVID-19 (acute and convalescent) were obtained from the United States, Italy and Spain. T cells, B-cell-depleted T cells, or PBMCs provided the cDNA or gDNA that served as material.

V and J are TRBV27 and TRBJ2-3, with 10 bases that match TRBD2. The TCR comes from a man older than 75 in a cohort sampled during active COVID-19. Sequencing was performed on peripheral blood. The CDR3 region is CASSPRTSGSTDTQYF. CDR3 coding DNA: TGTGCCAGCAGTCCCCGGACTAGCGGAAGCACAGATACGCAGTATTTT.